This entry lists 5 T cell receptor beta chains sequenced from one sample in a study of cytomegalovirus exposure and HLA in healthy donors listed by TCRdb under 2017. Libraries were built with the immunoSEQ multiplex PCR assay. A mixture of 60 forward primers for TCR Vbeta segments and 13 reverse primers for TCR Jbeta segments was used in the multiplex PCR. Entries here come from immuneACCESS through TCRdb and include only in-frame sequences with V and J called. Some clones fail to appear in such tables; in the studies checked, an unresolved V gene covers under half of the shortfall, and the cause of the remainder is unknown. The sample table holds about 76,000 clones, of which under 80% were seen once. The ten largest clones capture about 12% of the sample. The sample was PBMCs. The origin of the receptors is a male donor in good health and CMV-seropositive.

The chain is built from TRBV7-2 and TRBJ2-5; D unresolved. This CDR3 comprises 12 residues. The V gene's germline CDR1 is SGHTA and CDR2 FQGNSA. V dropped 2 bases and J dropped 5 bases, with 6 bases sitting between them. The DNA of the CDR3 is TGTGCCAGCAGCTTAAATCTGGAGACCCAGTACTTC. It specifies CASSLNLETQYF.

V and J are TRBV6-6 and TRBJ2-6; 8 nucleotides line up with TRBD1. V was clipped by 8 bases and J by 4 bases; unmatched bases: 10. The germline V gene has CDR1 MNHNY and CDR2 SVGAGI (reference sequence). The length of the CDR3 is 16 residues. The CDR3 protein is CASCAGGARGANVLTF. CDR3 sequence (DNA): TGTGCCAGCTGCGCAGGGGGCGCGAGGGGGGCCAACGTCCTGACTTTC.

This clone was observed once. This chain joins TRBV12-1 and TRBJ1-1; the table gives TRBD1 as D, unverified against the DNA. TRBV12-1 is assigned pseudogene status. This CDR3 is 16 amino acids long. CDR3 coding DNA: TGTGCCAGCAGCTTTGTTCCGGGACAGCTGAACACTGAAGCTTTCTTT. Its protein product is CASSFVPGQLNTEAFF.

This clone was seen a few times. The chain has TRBV19 and TRBJ2-3; 10 bases match TRBD2. Trimming cost V 4 bases and J 3 bases; bases outside gene matches: 7. The germline V gene encodes CDR1 LNHDA and CDR2 SQIVND (reference sequence). CDR3 length equals 16 residues. The CDR3 region has the DNA TGTGCCAGTAGTAGGGGCCTGACTAGCGGGACAGATACGCAGTATTTT. It yields the protein CASSRGLTSGTDTQYF.

This chain links TRBV6-5 with TRBJ2-7; 8 bases fit TRBD1. The CDR3 extends over 14 amino acids. Germline V gene sequence: CDR1 MNHEY, CDR2 SVGAGI. After removal of 0 bases from V and 4 bases from J, the junction contained 2 bases not matched to a gene. Written as DNA, the CDR3 is TGTGCCAGCAGTTACTCACAGGGGGTGTACGAGCAGTACTTC. The encoded protein is CASSYSQGVYEQYF.